This T cell receptor beta chain was retrieved from a study of blood T cell repertoires in COVID-19. At the level of the study: There were acute and convalescent COVID-19 samples, and they came from the United States, Italy and Spain.

Per the original methods: By means of reference gene primer amplification, nucleated cell counts were estimated. TCRdb keeps only in-frame clones here, not all; method: immunoSEQ multiplex PCR. V and J calls plus clone size are reproduced from that table; the DNA served to infer D and trimming. Of about 130,000 clones listed, approximately 82% are singletons. V lost 4 bases and J lost 2; bases outside the gene matches: 13. CDR1 and CDR2 from the germline V gene are SGHRS and YFSETQ. The CDR3 sequence is 17 residues long. The specimen sequenced was peripheral blood. This chain links TRBV5-1 with TRBJ2-3; 7 positions agree with TRBD1. The receptor was isolated from a man aged 55 to 69 with acute or convalescent COVID-19. CDR3 sequence (DNA): TGCGCCAGCAGCACAATGAACCGGGACAGAAACACAGATACGCAGTATTTT. Its translation is CASSTMNRDRNTDTQYF. Complete variable domain (other parts from reference TRBV5-1 and TRBJ2-3): KAGVTQTPRYLIKTRGQQVTLSCSPISGHRSVSWYQQTPGQGLQFLFEYFSETQRNKGNFPGRFSGRQFSNSRSEMNVSTLELGDSALYLCASSTMNRDRNTDTQYFGPGTRLTVL.